This TCR beta chain was sequenced in a study of blood T cell repertoires in COVID-19. About the research overall: Researchers got acute and convalescent COVID-19 samples from the United States, Italy and Spain. Sources were T cells, B-cell-depleted T cells, or PBMCs; the material itself was cDNA or gDNA.

Per germline, CDR1 LGHDT and CDR2 YNNKEL (reference sequence). V lost 1 base to trimming and J lost 2 bases; unmatched junction nucleotides: 4. This CDR3 is built from 16 residues. How the authors handled the data: The assay estimated nucleated cells by amplifying reference gene primers. Sequencing was performed with immunoSEQ multiplex PCR; in TCRdb, only in-frame clones are kept and a portion is missing. V and J calls and clone size follow that table, whereas D and trimming were derived from the DNA. The sample consists of about 130,000 clones, 70% to 85% of them appearing once. The clonotype originates from a woman over 75 with acute or convalescent COVID-19. The rearrangement links TRBV3-1 (or the pseudogene TRBV3-2) to TRBJ2-3; 9 nucleotides line up with TRBD2. The sequenced sample consisted of peripheral blood. CDR3: CASSQAERGVTDTQYF. The CDR3 DNA reads TGTGCCAGCAGCCAAGCCGAGCGGGGGGTCACAGATACGCAGTATTTT.